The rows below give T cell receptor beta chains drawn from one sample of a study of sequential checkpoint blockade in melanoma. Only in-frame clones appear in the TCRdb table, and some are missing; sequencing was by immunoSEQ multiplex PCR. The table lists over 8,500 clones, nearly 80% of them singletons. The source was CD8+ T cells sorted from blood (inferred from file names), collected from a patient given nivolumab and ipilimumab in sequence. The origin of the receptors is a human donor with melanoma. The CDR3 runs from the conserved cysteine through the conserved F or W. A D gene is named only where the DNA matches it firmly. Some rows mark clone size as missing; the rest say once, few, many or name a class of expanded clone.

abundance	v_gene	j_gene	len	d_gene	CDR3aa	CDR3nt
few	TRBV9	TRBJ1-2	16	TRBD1	CASSGDGTVFVYGYTF	TGTGCCAGCAGCGGAGATGGGACAGTTTTTGTCTATGGCTACACCTTC
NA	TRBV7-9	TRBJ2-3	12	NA	CASSEGTDTQYF	TGTGCCAGCAGTGAGGGCACAGATACGCAGTATTTT
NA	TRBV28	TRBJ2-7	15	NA	CASSLGGSYPYEQYF	TGTGCCAGCAGTTTGGGTGGGAGTTACCCCTACGAGCAGTACTTC
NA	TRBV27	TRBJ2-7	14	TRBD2	CASSPGRGGYEQYF	TGTGCCAGCAGTCCGGGGCGGGGGGGCTACGAGCAGTACTTC
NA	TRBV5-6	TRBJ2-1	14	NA	CASSLGQGLNEQFF	TGTGCCAGCAGCTTGGGGCAGGGTTTAAATGAGCAGTTCTTC
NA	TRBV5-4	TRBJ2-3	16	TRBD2	CASSFRLAPSTDTQYF	TGTGCCAGCAGCTTTAGACTAGCGCCAAGCACAGATACGCAGTATTTT
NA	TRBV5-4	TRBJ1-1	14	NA	CASSLSRGNTEAFF	TGTGCCAGCAGCTTGTCCAGGGGGAACACTGAAGCTTTCTTT
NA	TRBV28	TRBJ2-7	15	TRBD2	CASSSPGTRSNEQYF	TGTGCCAGCAGTTCCCCGGGGACTAGGAGTAACGAGCAGTACTTC
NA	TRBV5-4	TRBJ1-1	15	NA	CASSPGVPQNTEAFF	TGTGCCAGCAGCCCAGGGGTCCCCCAGAACACTGAAGCTTTCTTT
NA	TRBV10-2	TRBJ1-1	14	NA	CASSEMEGNTEAFF	TGCGCCAGCAGTGAGATGGAGGGGAACACTGAAGCTTTCTTT
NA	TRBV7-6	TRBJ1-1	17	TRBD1	CASSSWRPGQGATEAFF	TGTGCCAGCAGTTCCTGGAGGCCGGGACAGGGAGCCACTGAAGCTTTCTTT
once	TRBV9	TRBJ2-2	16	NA	CASSAWASENTGELFF	TGTGCCAGCAGCGCATGGGCTAGCGAGAACACCGGGGAGCTGTTTTTT
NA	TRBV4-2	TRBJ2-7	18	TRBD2	CASSQEWTAGGPSHEQYF	TGTGCCAGTAGCCAAGAGTGGACGGCGGGGGGACCCTCTCACGAGCAGTACTTC
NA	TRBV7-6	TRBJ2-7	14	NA	CASSLGQGFYEQYF	TGTGCCAGCAGCTTAGGCCAGGGTTTCTACGAGCAGTACTTC
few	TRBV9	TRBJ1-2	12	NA	CASSGSGGGYTF	TGTGCCAGCAGCGGGTCCGGGGGTGGCTACACCTTC
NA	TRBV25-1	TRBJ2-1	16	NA	CASSGSRTEIYNEQFF	TGTGCCAGCAGTGGCTCGCGGACAGAGATATACAATGAGCAGTTCTTC
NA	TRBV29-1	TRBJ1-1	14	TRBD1	CSVAQGAGNTEAFF	TGCAGCGTCGCCCAGGGGGCCGGGAACACTGAAGCTTTCTTT
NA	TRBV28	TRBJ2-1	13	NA	CASSLLGEHEQFF	TGTGCCAGCAGTTTGTTAGGGGAACATGAGCAGTTCTTC
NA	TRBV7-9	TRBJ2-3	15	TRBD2	CASSVSGASTDTQYF	TGTGCCAGCAGCGTTAGCGGGGCTAGCACAGATACGCAGTATTTT
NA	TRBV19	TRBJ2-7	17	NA	CASSIWASADGSDEQYF	TGTGCCAGTAGTATATGGGCGTCAGCCGACGGTTCAGACGAGCAGTACTTC
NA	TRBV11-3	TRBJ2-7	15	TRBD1	CASSPKQGDLYEQYF	TGTGCCAGCAGCCCTAAACAGGGGGATCTCTACGAGCAGTACTTC
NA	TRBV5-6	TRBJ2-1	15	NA	CASSHGGRSYNEQFF	TGTGCCAGCAGCCATGGAGGACGATCCTACAATGAGCAGTTCTTC
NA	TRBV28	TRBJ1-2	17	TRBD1	CASSPGTGGLWNYGYTF	TGTGCCAGCAGTCCCGGGACAGGGGGGTTATGGAACTATGGCTACACCTTC
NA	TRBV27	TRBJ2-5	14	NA	CASSLMGAQRTQYF	TGTGCCAGCAGTTTGATGGGGGCACAAAGGACCCAGTACTTC
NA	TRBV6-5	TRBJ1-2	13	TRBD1	CASRPGQDYGYTF	TGTGCCAGCAGGCCGGGACAGGACTATGGCTACACCTTC
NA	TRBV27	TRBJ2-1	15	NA	CASSLGPRGYNEQFF	TGTGCCAGCAGTTTAGGCCCTAGAGGTTACAATGAGCAGTTCTTC
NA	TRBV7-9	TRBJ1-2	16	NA	CASSFPLLQGFNGYTF	TGTGCCAGCAGCTTTCCGCTTTTACAGGGATTTAATGGCTACACCTTC
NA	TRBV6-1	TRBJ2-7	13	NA	CASSAVIPGEQYF	TGTGCCAGCAGTGCCGTCATCCCGGGTGAGCAGTACTTC
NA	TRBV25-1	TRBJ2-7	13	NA	CASSAVRIREQYF	TGTGCCAGCAGTGCGGTCCGAATTCGGGAGCAGTACTTC
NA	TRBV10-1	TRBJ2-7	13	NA	CASSDPGSYEQYF	TGCGCCAGCAGTGATCCAGGAAGCTACGAGCAGTACTTC
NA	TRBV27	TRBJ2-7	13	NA	CASSFSLRGEQYF	TGTGCCAGCAGTTTCAGCCTCAGGGGCGAGCAGTACTTC